A selection of T cell receptor beta chains follows, all from one sample in a study of cytomegalovirus exposure and HLA in healthy donors. Generated by immunoSEQ multiplex PCR, the TCRdb table keeps only in-frame clones and is missing some. The sample lists hundreds of thousands of clones; around 80% were seen once. Sample: PBMCs. These TCRs come from a woman aged 55-70 years in good health and CMV-seropositive. The CDR3 runs from the conserved cysteine through the conserved F or W. D genes are given only for firm matches. Expanded clones get a size class; other rows say once, few or many, or leave the size out.

>.|TRBV6-1|TRBJ1-5|few
CASSELEGYSNQPQHF
TGTGCCAGCAGTGAATTGGAGGGTTATAGCAATCAGCCCCAGCATTTT
>TRBD1|TRBV7-8|TRBJ1-1|once
CASRTNRGLRPYTEAFF
TGTGCCAGCAGGACCAACAGGGGCCTTCGGCCCTACACTGAAGCTTTCTTT
>TRBD2|TRBV7-3|TRBJ2-1|.
CASSPRGAYNEQFF
TGTGCCAGCAGCCCTCGGGGGGCCTACAATGAGCAGTTCTTC
>.|TRBV19|TRBJ1-4|.
CASSENQGNGEKLFF
TGTGCCAGTAGTGAAAACCAGGGGAACGGGGAAAAACTGTTTTTT
>TRBD2|TRBV7-2|TRBJ2-1|.
CASSFFALAGGPGNEQFF
TGTGCCAGCAGCTTTTTCGCCCTAGCGGGAGGGCCGGGGAATGAGCAGTTCTTC
>.|TRBV21-1|TRBJ1-5|.
CASSDRQGASNQPQHF
TGTGCCAGCAGCGATCGACAGGGGGCTAGCAATCAGCCCCAGCATTTT
>TRBD1|TRBV6-5|TRBJ1-2|few
CASSTQGDEYGYTF
TGTGCCAGCAGTACCCAGGGGGATGAGTATGGCTACACCTTC
>TRBD1|TRBV11-2|TRBJ1-5|.
CASSLGPQGANQPQHF
TGTGCCAGCAGCTTAGGTCCCCAGGGGGCGAATCAGCCCCAGCATTTT
>TRBD1|TRBV7-9|TRBJ2-7|.
CASSLLPTTGSYEQYF
TGTGCCAGCAGCTTACTTCCTACGACAGGGTCTTACGAGCAGTACTTC
>.|TRBV5-1|TRBJ1-3|.
CASRPGEPGNTIYF
TGCGCCAGTAGACCAGGGGAACCTGGAAACACCATATATTTT
>.|TRBV6-5|TRBJ1-6|few
CASSSVRGRSPLHF
TGTGCCAGCAGTTCCGTCAGGGGAAGGTCACCCCTCCACTTT
>.|TRBV30|TRBJ2-1|.
CAWSLSPRQFF
TGTGCCTGGAGTTTGAGCCCCCGGCAGTTCTTC
>.|TRBV19|TRBJ2-3|.
CASRSGPSTDTQYF
TGTGCCAGTAGGAGCGGGCCTAGCACAGATACGCAGTATTTT
>TRBD1|TRBV5-1|TRBJ2-1|.
CASSPGQGSHNEQFF
TGCGCCAGCAGCCCGGGACAGGGATCCCACAATGAGCAGTTCTTC
>.|TRBV28|TRBJ1-2|.
CASSLWVTVNYGYTF
TGTGCCAGCAGTTTATGGGTGACAGTGAACTATGGCTACACCTTC
>TRBD2|TRBV27|TRBJ2-2|.
CASSYPSTSGGSSTGELFF
TGTGCCAGCAGTTACCCCTCGACTAGCGGGGGGTCTTCCACCGGGGAGCTGTTTTTT
>TRBD1|TRBV7-9|TRBJ1-2|.
CASSLAPDRTGYTF
TGTGCCAGCAGCTTAGCCCCGGACAGGACTGGCTACACCTTC
>TRBD2|TRBV6-5|TRBJ2-1|.
CASSYSLALIGEQFF
TGTGCCAGCAGTTATTCACTAGCGCTAATTGGGGAGCAGTTCTTC
>.|TRBV2|TRBJ2-1|.
CASRDYYNEQFF
TGTGCCAGCAGAGACTACTACAATGAGCAGTTCTTC
>.|TRBV6-5|TRBJ1-2|.
CASSVTGLGYYGYTF
TGTGCCAGCAGCGTTACAGGGTTGGGGTACTATGGCTACACCTTC
>.|TRBV11-2|TRBJ1-1|.
CASKLLSGGMSTEAFF
TGTGCCAGCAAACTCTTAAGCGGGGGGATGAGCACTGAAGCTTTCTTT
>.|TRBV5-1|TRBJ2-5|.
CASSSNPNPQQGGETQYF
TGCGCCAGCAGCTCCAACCCAAATCCCCAACAGGGCGGAGAGACCCAGTACTTC
>.|TRBV30|TRBJ1-1|.
CAWGQPLGTEAFF
TGTGCCTGGGGACAGCCTCTCGGCACTGAAGCTTTCTTT
>TRBD1|TRBV6-5|TRBJ2-1|.
CASSRTGDSYNEQFF
TGTGCCAGCAGTCGTACAGGGGATAGCTACAATGAGCAGTTCTTC
>TRBD1|TRBV4-1|TRBJ2-2|.
CASTTGGRGTGELFF
TGCGCCAGCACCACAGGGGGCAGGGGCACCGGGGAGCTGTTTTTT
>.|TRBV7-2|TRBJ1-4|.
CASRYTDTTNEKLFF
TGTGCCAGCAGATATACCGACACAACTAATGAAAAACTGTTTTTT
>.|TRBV6-1|TRBJ1-5|.
CASSEWRERQPQHF
TGTGCCAGCAGTGAATGGAGGGAGCGTCAGCCCCAGCATTTT